This is a list of T cell receptor beta chains from one sample in a study of spatial heterogeneity in lung cancer. TCRdb used MiXCR to reprocess the 5' RACE reads, holding one entry per CDR3 protein. The sample has around 41,000 distinct CDR3 sequences, approximately 6.5% seen once; the top ten hold roughly 45%. The sequencing here drew on PBMCs, taken at surgery. The receptor source for this set is a female donor with early-stage non-small cell lung cancer. Each CDR3 is given with its conserved first and last residue. A D gene is named only where the DNA matches it firmly. Clone size is stated in some rows and not others, as once, few, many or a class when expanded.

NA	TRBV5-4	TRBJ2-2	NA	TGTGCCAGCAGCATCGATTTATCCGGGGAGCTGTTTTTT	CASSIDLSGELFF
NA	TRBV5-1	TRBJ2-7	TRBD1	TGCGCCAGCAGCTGGACAGGAGGATCCCACGAGCAGTACTTC	CASSWTGGSHEQYF
many	TRBV6-2/TRBV6-3	TRBJ2-3	TRBD2	TGTGCCAGCAGTCCCAGACTAGCGGGGGCTAGCACAGATACGCAGTATTTT	CASSPRLAGASTDTQYF
NA	TRBV6-5	TRBJ1-5	NA	TGTGCCAGCAGACCCTACGGGGGGCCCAGCAATCAGCCCCAGCATTTT	CASRPYGGPSNQPQHF
NA	TRBV2	TRBJ2-4	NA	TGTGCCAGCAGTGAAGATACGGACATTCAGTACTTC	CASSEDTDIQYF
few	TRBV12-3/TRBV12-4	TRBJ2-7	NA	TGTGCCAGCAGCTTGGGGCGGTCCGGGTTATCCTACGAGCAGTACTTC	CASSLGRSGLSYEQYF
few	TRBV5-4	TRBJ2-5	NA	TGTGCCAGCAGCTTGGCTGGGGCGCGAGAGACCCAGTACTTC	CASSLAGARETQYF
many	TRBV28	TRBJ2-2	TRBD2	TGTGCCAGCAGTTTCGGGACTAGCGGCACCGGGGAGCTGTTTTTT	CASSFGTSGTGELFF
NA	TRBV6-6	TRBJ1-1	NA	TGTGCCAGCAGTTACTCAGGGGCGGACACTGAAGCTTTCTTT	CASSYSGADTEAFF
many	TRBV3-1	TRBJ2-2	TRBD1	TGTGCCAGCAGCCCCCGGACAGGCAGAAACACCGGGGAGCTGTTTTTT	CASSPRTGRNTGELFF
many	TRBV20-1	TRBJ2-1	NA	TGCAGTGCTGTAGGGGATTCGGATGAGCAGTTCTTC	CSAVGDSDEQFF
NA	TRBV10-1	TRBJ2-7	NA	TGCGCCAGCAGTGAAAGGGGGGCCTACGAGCAGTACTTC	CASSERGAYEQYF
NA	TRBV18	TRBJ1-2	TRBD1	TGTGCCAGCTCACCAAGGACAGGGGAATATGGCTACACCTTC	CASSPRTGEYGYTF
many	TRBV2	TRBJ2-3	TRBD2	TGTGCCAGCAGTGATGGACTAGCGACAGATACGCAGTATTTT	CASSDGLATDTQYF
NA	TRBV7-2	TRBJ2-2	NA	TGTGCCAGCAGCTTAGCCATGTTCACCGGGGAGCTGTTTTTT	CASSLAMFTGELFF
many	TRBV5-1	TRBJ1-4	NA	TGCGCCAGCAGCTTGGGGACGACGAGGGGGTTCGAAAAACTGTTTTTT	CASSLGTTRGFEKLFF
many	TRBV12-3/TRBV12-4	TRBJ2-5	TRBD1	TGTGCCAGCAGTTTGGACAGGGCGGACGAGACCCAGTACTTC	CASSLDRADETQYF
NA	TRBV20-1	TRBJ2-7	TRBD1	TGCAGTGCTAGAGAGCCCGGGACAGGGGACTACGAGCAGTACTTC	CSAREPGTGDYEQYF
many	TRBV12-3/TRBV12-4	TRBJ2-1	TRBD1	TGTGCCAGCAGAGGACAGGGCTCCTACAATGAGCAGTTCTTC	CASRGQGSYNEQFF
few	TRBV7-2	TRBJ2-2	NA	TGTGCCAGCAGCCCCCGGACTGGGCCTACCGGGGAGCTGTTTTTT	CASSPRTGPTGELFF
few	TRBV20-1	TRBJ2-3	NA	TGCAGTGCTAACGGGGGCAGCACAGATACGCAGTATTTT	CSANGGSTDTQYF
many	TRBV20-1	TRBJ2-5	TRBD1	TGCAGTCCTCAGGGGGACAGGGCACAAGAGACCCAGTACTTC	CSPQGDRAQETQYF
NA	TRBV2	TRBJ1-5	TRBD1	TGTGCCAGCAGATCCCTTCCCGGGACAGAAAATCAGCCCCAGCATTTT	CASRSLPGTENQPQHF
NA	TRBV19	TRBJ2-2	NA	TGTGCCAGTAGTGTGACAGCCGCCGGCACCGGGGAGCTGTTTTTT	CASSVTAAGTGELFF
many	TRBV9	TRBJ2-3	NA	TGTGCCAGCAGCGTAGTTGCTAGCGCTATAACAGATACGCAGTATTTT	CASSVVASAITDTQYF
NA	TRBV28	TRBJ2-7	TRBD2	TGTGCCAGCAGTGTCTCTAGCGGGGGGTCCTACTACGAGCAGTACTTC	CASSVSSGGSYYEQYF
NA	TRBV18	TRBJ1-1	NA	TGTGCCAGCTCACCAGGCGGGACACCCTTTAGTGCTTTCTTT	CASSPGGTPFSAFF
few	TRBV4-1	TRBJ2-2	NA	TGCGCCAGCAGCCAAGATCGGCTAGCCCTGAACACCGGGGAGCTGTTTTTT	CASSQDRLALNTGELFF
many	TRBV6-6	TRBJ2-4	TRBD1	TGTGCCAGCAGTTCCGGACAGGGAGCCAAAAACATTCAGTACTTC	CASSSGQGAKNIQYF
few	TRBV5-4	TRBJ2-5	NA	TGTGCCAGCAGCTCGGGCTTGGTAGGAGAGACCCAGTACTTC	CASSSGLVGETQYF
few	TRBV2	TRBJ2-7	TRBD2	TGTGCCAGCAGCCTAGCGGGGCAACCGTACGAGCAGTACTTC	CASSLAGQPYEQYF
few	TRBV27	TRBJ2-3	NA	TGTGCCAGCAGTTTATCGTCGGTAGCAGCTAGCACAGATACGCAGTATTTT	CASSLSSVAASTDTQYF
few	TRBV2	TRBJ2-7	TRBD2	TGTGCCAGCAAGACCCCAAGGACTAGTAAGAACGAGCAGTACTTC	CASKTPRTSKNEQYF
many	TRBV3-1	TRBJ1-2	NA	TGTGCCAGCAGCCAAGATATAGACGTGGCGTCTGGCTACACCTTC	CASSQDIDVASGYTF
many	TRBV20-1	TRBJ1-2	NA	TGCAGTGCTAGAGATCAAGACTATGGCTACACCTTC	CSARDQDYGYTF
NA	TRBV27	TRBJ1-3	NA	TGTGCCAGCAGCCGCGACAGTACTGGAAACACCATATATTTT	CASSRDSTGNTIYF
few	TRBV12-3/TRBV12-4	TRBJ2-7	TRBD1	TGTGCCAGCAGTCAACCGGGACAGGGGCCCACCTACGAGCAGTACTTC	CASSQPGQGPTYEQYF
once	TRBV5-1	TRBJ1-6	NA	TGCGCCAGCAGCTTGGTTGGGGTGCAACATAATTCACCCCTCCACTTT	CASSLVGVQHNSPLHF
many	TRBV7-2	TRBJ1-4	NA	TGTGCCAGCAGCCCCCGGGGCCCACAATCAACTAATGAAAAACTGTTTTTT	CASSPRGPQSTNEKLFF
many	TRBV5-4	TRBJ2-3	NA	TGTGCCAGCAGCTTGGCCGAGCCAGCTAGCACAGATACGCAGTATTTT	CASSLAEPASTDTQYF
NA	TRBV11-2	TRBJ1-6	NA	TGTGCCAGCAGCCCCCCCGGGACGGTTAATTCACCCCTCCACTTT	CASSPPGTVNSPLHF
NA	TRBV7-9	TRBJ2-1	NA	TGTGCCAGCAGCACCATCGGACAGAAGGGCCCCTACAATGAGCAGTTCTTC	CASSTIGQKGPYNEQFF